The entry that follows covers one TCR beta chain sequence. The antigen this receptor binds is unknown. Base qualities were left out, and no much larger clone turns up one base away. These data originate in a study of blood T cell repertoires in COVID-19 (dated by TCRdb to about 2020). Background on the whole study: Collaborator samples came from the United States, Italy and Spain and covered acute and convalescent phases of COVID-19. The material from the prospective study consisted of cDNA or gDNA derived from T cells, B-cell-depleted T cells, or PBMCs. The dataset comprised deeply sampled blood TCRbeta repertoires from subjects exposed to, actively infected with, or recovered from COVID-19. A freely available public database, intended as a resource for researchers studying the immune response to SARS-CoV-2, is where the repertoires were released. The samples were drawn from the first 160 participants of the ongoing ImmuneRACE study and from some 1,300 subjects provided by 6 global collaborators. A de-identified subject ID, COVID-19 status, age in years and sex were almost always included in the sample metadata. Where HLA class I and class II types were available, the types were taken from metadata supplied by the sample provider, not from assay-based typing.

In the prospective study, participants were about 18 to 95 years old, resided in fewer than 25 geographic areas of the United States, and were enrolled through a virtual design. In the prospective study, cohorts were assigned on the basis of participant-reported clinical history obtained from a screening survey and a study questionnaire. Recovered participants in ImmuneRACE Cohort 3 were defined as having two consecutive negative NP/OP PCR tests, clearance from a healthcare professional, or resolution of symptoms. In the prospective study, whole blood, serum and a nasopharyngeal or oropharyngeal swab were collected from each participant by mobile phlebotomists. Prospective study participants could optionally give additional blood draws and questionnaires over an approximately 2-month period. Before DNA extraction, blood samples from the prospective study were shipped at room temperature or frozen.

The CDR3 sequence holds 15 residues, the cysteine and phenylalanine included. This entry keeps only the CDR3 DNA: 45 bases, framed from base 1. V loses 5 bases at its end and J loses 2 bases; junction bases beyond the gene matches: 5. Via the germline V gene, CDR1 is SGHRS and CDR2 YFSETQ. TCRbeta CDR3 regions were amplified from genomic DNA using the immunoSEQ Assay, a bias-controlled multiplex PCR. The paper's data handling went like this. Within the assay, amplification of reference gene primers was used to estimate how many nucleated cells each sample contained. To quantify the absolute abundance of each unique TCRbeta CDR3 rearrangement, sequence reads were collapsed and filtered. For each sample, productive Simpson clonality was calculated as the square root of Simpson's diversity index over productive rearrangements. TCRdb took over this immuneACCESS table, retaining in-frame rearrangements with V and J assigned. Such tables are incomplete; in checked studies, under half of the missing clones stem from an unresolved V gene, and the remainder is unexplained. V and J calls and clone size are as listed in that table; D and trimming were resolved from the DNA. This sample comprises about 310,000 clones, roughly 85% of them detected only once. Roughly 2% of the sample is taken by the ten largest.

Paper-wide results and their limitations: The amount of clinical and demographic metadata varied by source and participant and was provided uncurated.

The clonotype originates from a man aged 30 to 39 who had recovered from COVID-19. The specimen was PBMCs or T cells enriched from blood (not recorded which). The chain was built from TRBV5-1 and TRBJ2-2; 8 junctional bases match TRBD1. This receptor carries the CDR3 CASRVGTGNTGELFF. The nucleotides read TGCGCCAGCAGAGTCGGGACAGGCAACACCGGGGAGCTGTTTTTT.